This is a list of T cell receptor beta chains from one sample in a study of OX40 agonist ivuxolimab in advanced cancers. Assay used: immunoSEQ multiplex PCR; TCRdb lists only in-frame clones, some missing. This sample has about 33,000 clones, with less than 85% found just once. This specimen consisted of CD4+ or CD8+ T cells sorted from blood, obtained in a trial of the OX40 agonist ivuxolimab. All receptors derive from an adult with an advanced solid tumor such as melanoma, head and neck, liver or kidney cancer. Both conserved end residues are part of each CDR3. D genes are given only for firm matches. A clone size is listed for some rows: how often the clone was seen (once, few, many), or a class if it is expanded.

TRBJ2-5 | TRBD2 | - | TRBV13 | CASSLRGGQETQYF | TGTGCCAGCAGCTTACGGGGGGGACAAGAGACCCAGTACTTC
TRBJ2-6 | - | - | TRBV27 | CASSFGANVLTF | TGTGCCAGCAGTTTTGGGGCCAACGTCCTGACTTTC
TRBJ2-1 | - | - | TRBV4-2 | CASSQEAQTSYNEQFF | TGTGCCAGCAGCCAAGAGGCACAGACCTCCTACAATGAGCAGTTCTTC
TRBJ2-7 | - | - | TRBV7-8 | CASSLRTGMGEQYF | TGTGCCAGCAGCTTACGGACGGGGATGGGCGAGCAGTACTTC
TRBJ1-5 | - | few | TRBV19 | CASSGQYSNQPQHF | TGTGCCAGTAGTGGGCAGTATAGCAATCAGCCCCAGCATTTT
TRBJ1-1 | TRBD1 | - | TRBV10-3 | CAISPEDRENTEAFF | TGTGCCATCAGCCCCGAGGACAGGGAGAACACTGAAGCTTTCTTT
TRBJ1-2 | TRBD1 | - | TRBV4-1 | CASSPGDRAKYGYTF | TGCGCCAGCAGCCCGGGGGACAGGGCAAAGTATGGCTACACCTTC
TRBJ2-7 | TRBD1 | - | TRBV29-1 | CSVWTGATFEQYF | TGCAGCGTGTGGACAGGGGCTACTTTCGAGCAGTACTTC
TRBJ2-3 | - | - | TRBV9 | CASSVEGSTDTQYF | TGTGCCAGCAGCGTAGAGGGCAGCACAGATACGCAGTATTTT
TRBJ2-3 | - | - | TRBV7-6 | CASSLAKTSTDTQYF | TGTGCCAGCAGCTTAGCGAAGACCAGCACAGATACGCAGTATTTT
TRBJ2-5 | TRBD2 | - | TRBV27 | CASSLGTSGGAGETQYF | TGTGCCAGCAGTTTAGGGACTAGCGGGGGGGCCGGAGAGACCCAGTACTTC
TRBJ2-7 | - | - | TRBV9 | CASSPSDSPLQYEQYF | TGTGCCAGCAGCCCATCGGACAGCCCCCTTCAATACGAGCAGTACTTC
TRBJ2-7 | TRBD1 | once | TRBV13 | CASSLAGTGVHEQYF | TGTGCCAGCAGCTTAGCCGGGACAGGGGTACACGAGCAGTACTTC
TRBJ1-1 | - | once | TRBV5-1 | CASSLKGMNTEAFF | TGCGCCAGCAGCTTGAAGGGTATGAACACTGAAGCTTTCTTT
TRBJ1-1 | - | - | TRBV4-1 | CASSQVETGSTEAFF | TGCGCCAGCAGCCAAGTCGAAACAGGGTCCACTGAAGCTTTCTTT
TRBJ2-3 | TRBD2 | - | TRBV7-6 | CASSPPTSGGLDTQYF | TGTGCCAGCAGCCCTCCCACTAGCGGGGGCCTCGATACGCAGTATTTT
TRBJ2-7 | TRBD1 | - | TRBV14 | CASSQTGINYEQYF | TGTGCCAGCAGCCAGACAGGGATAAACTACGAGCAGTACTTC
TRBJ2-7 | - | - | TRBV9 | CASSPTPTYEQYF | TGTGCCAGCAGCCCAACACCTACCTACGAGCAGTACTTC
TRBJ2-1 | - | - | TRBV7-6 | CASSLGIGDPYNEQFF | TGTGCCAGCAGCTTAGGAATCGGGGACCCCTACAATGAGCAGTTCTTC
TRBJ1-3 | - | - | TRBV7-9 | CASSLLQLSGSGNTIYF | TGTGCCAGCAGCCTATTACAGCTATCGGGCTCTGGAAACACCATATATTTT
TRBJ2-6 | - | - | TRBV27 | CASSLKGSGANVLTF | TGTGCCAGCAGTTTAAAAGGCTCTGGGGCCAACGTCCTGACTTTC
TRBJ2-2 | - | - | TRBV7-9 | CASSLIENTGELFF | TGTGCCAGCAGCTTAATAGAGAACACCGGGGAGCTGTTTTTT
TRBJ2-3 | TRBD1 | - | TRBV6-5 | CASRPTGGQGDTQYF | TGTGCCAGCAGACCCACAGGGGGCCAGGGAGATACGCAGTATTTT
TRBJ2-1 | - | - | TRBV11-2 | CASSLMLDEQFF | TGTGCCAGCAGCCTGATGCTGGATGAGCAGTTCTTC
TRBJ1-1 | - | - | TRBV9 | CASSQRKGQANTEAFF | TGTGCCAGCAGCCAAAGGAAGGGGCAGGCGAACACTGAAGCTTTCTTT
TRBJ1-5 | - | - | TRBV5-6 | CASSSPGPNQPQHF | TGTGCCAGCAGCTCTCCGGGGCCCAATCAGCCCCAGCATTTT
TRBJ1-2 | TRBD1 | - | TRBV7-9 | CASSLNRDSGYTYGYTF | TGTGCCAGCAGCTTAAACCGGGACAGCGGTTATACCTATGGCTACACCTTC
TRBJ2-7 | TRBD2 | - | TRBV28 | CASSLTSGRAFSAYEQYF | TGTGCCAGCAGTTTAACTAGCGGGAGGGCCTTTTCGGCCTACGAGCAGTACTTC